This passage covers 26 T cell receptor beta chains from one sample sequenced in a study of cytomegalovirus exposure and HLA in healthy donors. The assay was immunoSEQ multiplex PCR, and TCRdb's table has in-frame clones only and misses some. The sample yields over 100,000 clones, 89% seen once. Material: PBMCs. The receptors were sampled from a woman aged 18-29 years in good health and CMV-seronegative.

As DNA, the CDR3 is TGTGCCAGCAGCCCCCGAGGCGGTGGCAATCAGCCCCAGCATTTT. Encoded protein: CASSPRGGGNQPQHF. V gene TRBV7-2 combines with J gene TRBJ1-5; D remains unclear. CDR1 SGHTA and CDR2 FQGNSA come from the germline V gene. Trimming pared 5 bases from V and 2 bases from J, leaving 13 bases between. This CDR3 is 15 amino acids long.

V and J are TRBV6-1 and TRBJ2-3, with a weak D call TRBD2 (5 bases). Germline V CDR1 and CDR2: MNHNS, SASEGT. CDR3 length equals 14 residues. Trimming shortened V by 7 bases and J by 3 bases, and 14 bases separated the two germline ends. The CDR3 nucleotides are TGTGCCAGCAAGTTCGGGGTTTGGACAGATACGCAGTATTTT. Residues: CASKFGVWTDTQYF.

The rearrangement joins TRBV14 to TRBJ2-3; 12 nucleotides match TRBD2. J was trimmed by 7 bases and V by 0 bases; bases with no gene match: 14. Germline CDR1 SGHDN, CDR2 FVKESK. The CDR3 runs 19 residues. The CDR3 DNA is TGTGCCAGCAGCCAAGATGACCCCTTACTAGCGGGGGGCCAACATACGCAGTATTTT. Translating it yields CASSQDDPLLAGGQHTQYF.

The chain has TRBV5-1 and TRBJ1-1; TRBD1 agrees at 9 bases. The V segment lost 4 bases and the J segment 4 bases; nucleotides outside the gene matches: 11. The germline V gene has CDR1 SGHRS and CDR2 YFSETQ. This CDR3 is 16 amino acids long. The chain's CDR3 is CASSRTGVSIGTEAFF. The DNA of the CDR3 is TGCGCCAGCAGCAGGACAGGGGTGTCTATCGGCACTGAAGCTTTCTTT.

The chain has TRBV19 and TRBJ1-2, with D unresolved. CDR3 length: 14 amino acids. Per the germline V gene, CDR1 is LNHDA and CDR2 is SQIVND (reference sequence). The germline V and J ends were trimmed by 5 bases and 4 bases, with 14 bases remaining between them. The CDR3 bases are TGTGCCAGTAGTCCCCAGGCGCTTGCCTATGGCTACACCTTC. Its translation is CASSPQALAYGYTF.

The chain uses TRBV10-3 and TRBJ2-7; 12 bases match TRBD2. This CDR3 contains 16 residues. V shed 4 bases and J 0 bases; nucleotides not matched to a gene: 4. Germline V lookup: CDR1 ENHRY, CDR2 SYGVKD. The CDR3 protein is CAISGTSGENSYEQYF. The CDR3 DNA sequence: TGTGCCATCAGTGGGACTAGCGGGGAGAACTCCTACGAGCAGTACTTC.

This clone has a handful of counts. This chain links TRBV7-9 with TRBJ1-2; D uncertain. The CDR3 spans 8 residues. Germline V lookup: CDR1 SEHNR, CDR2 FQNEAQ (reference sequence). Trimming pared 7 bases from V and 11 bases from J, leaving 5 bases between. This CDR3 is CASTQYTF. CDR3 bases: TGTGCCAGCACCCAGTACACCTTC.

This sequence joins TRBV6-6 and TRBJ2-2; 7 nucleotides align to TRBD1. Germline V CDR1 and CDR2: MNHNY, SVGAGI (reference sequence). There are 12 residues in the CDR3. J gave up 6 bases and V 5 bases, and 0 bases lay outside the gene matches. The DNA for the CDR3 is TGTGCCAGCAGTACAGGGGCCGGGGAGCTGTTTTTT. It translates to CASSTGAGELFF.

This clone was observed once. This rearrangement joins TRBV6-5 to TRBJ1-3; D is unclear. The CDR3 covers 15 residues. Germline assignment: CDR1 MNHEY and CDR2 SVGAGI. V was shortened by 6 bases and J by 4 bases, with 16 bases between the two germline ends. The chain's CDR3 is CASRLLGGSGNTIYF. Written as DNA, the CDR3 is TGTGCCAGCAGGCTCCTAGGAGGGTCCGGAAACACCATATATTTT.

CDR3 amino acids: CASSQTSGAMSEQFF. In DNA, the CDR3 is TGCGCCAGCAGCCAAACTAGCGGGGCAATGAGCGAGCAGTTCTTC. The J gene is TRBJ2-1, the V gene TRBV4-1, with 10 nucleotides matching TRBD2. CDR3 size: 15 residues. The V segment lost 2 bases and the J segment 10 bases; nucleotides outside the gene matches: 8. Per germline, CDR1 MGHRA and CDR2 YSYEKL.

The chain combines TRBV5-1 with TRBJ2-1; 8 bases align to TRBD2. J lost 2 bases, V lost 4 bases, and 5 bases had no gene match. CDR1 and CDR2 from the germline V gene are SGHRS and YFSETQ. The CDR3 is made up of 15 amino acids. The CDR3 nucleotides read TGCGCCAGCAGCCCCAGCGGGGGACCCTACAATGAGCAGTTCTTC. This translates into CASSPSGGPYNEQFF.

The chain is built from TRBV6-1 and TRBJ1-1, with D possibly TRBD1 on 6 matching bases. Germline CDR1 reads MNHNS; CDR2 reads SASEGT. This CDR3 spans 14 amino acids. V was shortened by 6 bases and J by 5 bases, with 16 bases between the two germline ends. The CDR3 sequence: CASSETGRRTEAFF. In nucleotides, the CDR3 is TGTGCCAGCAGCGAGACAGGTAGGCGAACTGAAGCTTTCTTT.

The CDR3: CSVRTVNNYGYTF. As DNA, the CDR3 is TGCAGCGTCAGGACAGTTAACAACTATGGCTACACCTTC. This chain links TRBV29-1 with TRBJ1-2, with TRBD1 as a possible D gene (6 bases). Germline values: CDR1 SQVTM, CDR2 ANQGSEA. The CDR3 covers 13 residues. Trimming cost V 6 bases and J 2 bases, with 13 bases left between them.

This chain connects TRBV7-8 to TRBJ2-2, with D perhaps TRBD2 (6 bases). CDR1 is SGHVS and CDR2 is FQNEAQ in the germline V gene. The V gene lost 8 bases and the J gene lost 5 bases, with 15 bases spanning the gap. The CDR3 contains 14 residues. CDR3 loop: CASRLGRRTGELFF. The DNA of the CDR3 is TGTGCCAGCCGACTAGGCCGGCGGACCGGGGAGCTGTTTTTT.

This clone appeared once. The chain has TRBV6-6 and TRBJ2-3; D gene ambiguous. V dropped 5 bases and J dropped 5 bases, with 11 bases sitting between them. The germline V gene encodes CDR1 MNHNY and CDR2 SVGAGI (reference sequence). The CDR3 contains 13 residues. The CDR3 bases are TGTGCCAGCAGTACCCCTTACGGAGATACGCAGTATTTT. This encodes CASSTPYGDTQYF.

The chain uses TRBV27 and TRBJ1-6, with D possibly TRBD1 on 6 matching bases. Trimming pared 3 bases from V and 5 bases from J, leaving 11 bases between. Germline-derived CDR1 and CDR2 are MNHEY and SMNVEV (reference sequence). The CDR3 totals 15 residues. This CDR3 reads CASSFTGPHNSPLHF. The CDR3, as DNA: TGTGCCAGCAGTTTCACAGGGCCCCATAATTCACCCCTCCACTTT.

This clone was detected once. The chain has TRBV15 and TRBJ1-2, with TRBD1 as a possible D gene (5 bases). The germline V gene encodes CDR1 LNHNV and CDR2 YYDKDF (reference sequence). V lost 1 base and J 3 bases, leaving 9 bases between the germline ends. CDR3 length equals 14 residues. Here the CDR3 reads CATSRVGGHYGYTF. Written as DNA, the CDR3 is TGTGCCACCAGCAGAGTGGGGGGTCACTATGGCTACACCTTC. The full variable domain, with the rest looked up from reference TRBV15 and TRBJ1-2, is DAMVIQNPRYQVTQFGKPVTLSCSQTLNHNVMYWYQQKSSQAPKLLFHYYDKDFNNEADTPDNFQSRRPNTSFCFLDIRSPGLGDTAMYLCATSRVGGHYGYTFGSGTRLTVV.

The genes are TRBV5-4 and TRBJ2-1, with TRBD2 matching 7 bases. Germline trimming cut 1 base from V and 8 bases from J; bases unmatched to any gene: 9. This CDR3 spans 15 amino acids. Germline-derived CDR1 and CDR2 are SGHNT and YYREEE (reference sequence). CDR3 sequence (DNA): TGTGCCAGCAGCTTGTCAGGGAGGGGTGGGGATGAGCAGTTCTTC. Its protein is CASSLSGRGGDEQFF.

The chain joins TRBV10-1 to TRBJ2-3; 7 positions agree with TRBD2. This CDR3 has 15 residues. From germline, CDR1 is WNHNN and CDR2 SYGVQD (reference sequence). V was pared by 5 bases and J by 7 bases, with 12 bases of the junction left unmatched. The DNA of the CDR3 is TGCGCCAGCAGTAATGGGGGGGTTGGGATGTATACGCAGTATTTT. Protein product: CASSNGGVGMYTQYF.

V gene TRBV5-1 combines with J gene TRBJ1-1, with 8 bases aligning to TRBD1. Germline CDR1 is SGHRS and CDR2 is YFSETQ. The CDR3 has 16 residues. With V trimmed by 4 bases and J by 5 bases, 13 bases remained unmatched. CDR3 sequence: CASSSAVDRGPTEAFF. As DNA, the CDR3 is TGCGCCAGCAGCAGTGCCGTCGACAGGGGACCAACTGAAGCTTTCTTT.

The genes are TRBV6-1 and TRBJ1-2, with unresolved D. The CDR3 totals 15 residues. V lost 2 bases and J 8 bases, leaving 18 bases between the germline ends. Germline V lookup: CDR1 MNHNS, CDR2 SASEGT. CDR3 region: CASSEPFSGYGGYTF. The CDR3 DNA reads as TGTGCCAGCAGTGAACCCTTTTCGGGGTACGGCGGCTACACCTTC.

This sequence joins TRBV6-1 and TRBJ1-5; the D gene is possibly TRBD1 (6 bases). The CDR3 covers 13 residues. Germline loops: CDR1 MNHNS, CDR2 SASEGT. Trimming cost V 5 bases and J 6 bases, with 11 bases left between them. The CDR3 DNA sequence: TGTGCCAGCAGTTATCAGGGGACTCAGCCCCAGCATTTT. Translated, it gives CASSYQGTQPQHF.

The chain recombines TRBV5-1 with TRBJ1-1, with D perhaps TRBD1 (6 bases). The CDR3 loop spans 15 amino acids. CDR1 and CDR2 from the germline V gene are SGHRS and YFSETQ. With 0 bases removed from V and 0 bases from J, the gap between germline ends came to 9 bases. In DNA, the CDR3 is TGCGCCAGCAGCTTGGATCAGGGGATGAACACTGAAGCTTTCTTT. Encoded protein: CASSLDQGMNTEAFF.

The gene calls are TRBV7-9 and TRBJ1-2, with TRBD1 matching over 11 bases. Losses at the gene ends were 5 bases for V and 4 bases for J; bases not matched to a gene: 3. The CDR3 contains 14 residues. The germline CDR1 and CDR2 sequences are SEHNR and FQNEAQ (reference sequence). The CDR3 sequence: CASSRTGGGYGYTF. The CDR3 coding sequence is TGTGCCAGCAGCCGGACAGGGGGCGGCTATGGCTACACCTTC.

The chain is built from TRBV5-1 and TRBJ1-2; TRBD1 matches at 7 bases. CDR1 and CDR2 from the germline V gene are SGHRS and YFSETQ. The CDR3 contains 14 residues. V was clipped by 3 bases and J by 8 bases; unmatched bases: 10. The CDR3: CASSSGDSEGGYTF. The CDR3, as DNA: TGCGCCAGCAGCTCCGGGGACAGCGAGGGAGGCTACACCTTC.

Written as DNA, the CDR3 is TGCAGTGCTACCTACGGAAACACCATATATTTT. Translated: CSATYGNTIYF. The chain is built from TRBV20-1 and TRBJ1-3; D uncertain. Germline values: CDR1 DFQATT, CDR2 SNEGSKA (reference sequence). V was pared by 4 bases and J by 4 bases, with 5 bases between. The CDR3 length is 11 residues.